Listed below are T cell receptor beta chains from one sample, sequenced in a study of CD8 T cells in Susac syndrome. Each CDR3 protein is one row after TCRdb ran MiXCR on the immunoSEQ multiplex PCR reads. The table has 150,000 to 200,000 distinct CDR3 sequences, around 94% seen once. The sequencing input was CD4+ T cells from PBMCs. These receptors were obtained from a human donor with multiple sclerosis. CDR3s include the opening cysteine and the closing phenylalanine or tryptophan. The order of the fields is CDR3 DNA, CDR3 protein, CDR3 length, clone size, D gene, V gene, J gene. D genes are given only for firm matches. A clone size is listed for some rows: how often the clone was seen (once, few, many), or a class if it is expanded.

CDR3nt: TGTGCCAGCAGTGAAGGACCAGGGCAAGAGACCCAGTACTTC; CDR3aa: CASSEGPGQETQYF; len: 14; abundance: NA; d_gene: NA; v_gene: TRBV2; j_gene: TRBJ2-5
CDR3nt: TGTGCCAGCAGTGGAAGCGGGGGAGGATACAATGAGCAGTTCTTC; CDR3aa: CASSGSGGGYNEQFF; len: 15; abundance: NA; d_gene: TRBD2; v_gene: TRBV6-1; j_gene: TRBJ2-1
CDR3nt: TGTGCCAGCAGTTTGGGAGGACAGGGGAATGAAAAACTGTTTTTT; CDR3aa: CASSLGGQGNEKLFF; len: 15; abundance: NA; d_gene: TRBD1; v_gene: TRBV28; j_gene: TRBJ1-4
CDR3nt: TGTGCCAGCAGCTTAGCTCTTGGCACAGATACGCAGTATTTT; CDR3aa: CASSLALGTDTQYF; len: 14; abundance: NA; d_gene: NA; v_gene: TRBV7-6; j_gene: TRBJ2-3
CDR3nt: TGCGCCAGCAGCCAAGTTTGGGGTATAAACATTCAGTACTTC; CDR3aa: CASSQVWGINIQYF; len: 14; abundance: NA; d_gene: NA; v_gene: TRBV4-3; j_gene: TRBJ2-4
CDR3nt: TGTGCCTGGAGTGCAATTAGGCTCGATGGCTACACCTTC; CDR3aa: CAWSAIRLDGYTF; len: 13; abundance: NA; d_gene: NA; v_gene: TRBV30; j_gene: TRBJ1-2
CDR3nt: TGTGCCAGTAAACCCCCCAGTTGGGGGGGAACTAATCAGCCCCAGCATTTT; CDR3aa: CASKPPSWGGTNQPQHF; len: 17; abundance: NA; d_gene: NA; v_gene: TRBV19; j_gene: TRBJ1-5
CDR3nt: TGTGCCAGCCGGAGCGGTAAAGTTCCCTCCTACGAGCAGTACTTC; CDR3aa: CASRSGKVPSYEQYF; len: 15; abundance: NA; d_gene: NA; v_gene: TRBV5-6; j_gene: TRBJ2-7
CDR3nt: TGTGCCAGCACGGAGGGTTATAATCAGCCCCAGCATTTT; CDR3aa: CASTEGYNQPQHF; len: 13; abundance: NA; d_gene: NA; v_gene: TRBV18; j_gene: TRBJ1-5
CDR3nt: TGTGCCTGGAGTCGTCTCCTGGCGGAGACCCAGTACTTC; CDR3aa: CAWSRLLAETQYF; len: 13; abundance: NA; d_gene: NA; v_gene: TRBV30; j_gene: TRBJ2-5
CDR3nt: TGTGCCAGCATGTTAGCGGGAGGGAGATACAATGAGCAGTTCTTC; CDR3aa: CASMLAGGRYNEQFF; len: 15; abundance: NA; d_gene: TRBD2; v_gene: TRBV28; j_gene: TRBJ2-1
CDR3nt: TGCAGCGTTCCGGGACTAGCGGGAGGATTCAGCACAGATACGCAGTATTTT; CDR3aa: CSVPGLAGGFSTDTQYF; len: 17; abundance: NA; d_gene: TRBD2; v_gene: TRBV29-1; j_gene: TRBJ2-3
CDR3nt: TGTGCCAGCTCACCTTCGTTAGATACGCAGTATTTT; CDR3aa: CASSPSLDTQYF; len: 12; abundance: NA; d_gene: NA; v_gene: TRBV18; j_gene: TRBJ2-3
CDR3nt: TGCGCCAGCAGCTTGGAGGGCACTGCGTATGGCTACACCTTC; CDR3aa: CASSLEGTAYGYTF; len: 14; abundance: NA; d_gene: NA; v_gene: TRBV5-1; j_gene: TRBJ1-2
CDR3nt: TGTGCCAGCAGTTCGACAACGACAAGCGGGACAGGGGGTGAGCAGTTCTTC; CDR3aa: CASSSTTTSGTGGEQFF; len: 17; abundance: NA; d_gene: TRBD1; v_gene: TRBV6-5; j_gene: TRBJ2-1
CDR3nt: TGTGCCAGTAGTCTCCTGCCCGGGACAGGTCTCTATGGCTACACCTTC; CDR3aa: CASSLLPGTGLYGYTF; len: 16; abundance: NA; d_gene: TRBD1; v_gene: TRBV19; j_gene: TRBJ1-2
CDR3nt: TGCAGCGTTGCTCGGACAGACTATGGCTACACCTTC; CDR3aa: CSVARTDYGYTF; len: 12; abundance: NA; d_gene: NA; v_gene: TRBV29-1; j_gene: TRBJ1-2
CDR3nt: TGTGCCAGCAGCGCTAGCGGGAGAATAGACATTCAGTACTTC; CDR3aa: CASSASGRIDIQYF; len: 14; abundance: NA; d_gene: TRBD2; v_gene: TRBV9; j_gene: TRBJ2-4
CDR3nt: TGCGCCAGCAGCAAAACAGGGCAGGGGGACTATGGCTACACCTTC; CDR3aa: CASSKTGQGDYGYTF; len: 15; abundance: few; d_gene: TRBD1; v_gene: TRBV5-1; j_gene: TRBJ1-2
CDR3nt: TGTGCCAGCAGCCAAGTCCCCGGGACTTCCTACAATGAGCAGTTCTTC; CDR3aa: CASSQVPGTSYNEQFF; len: 16; abundance: NA; d_gene: NA; v_gene: TRBV4-2; j_gene: TRBJ2-1
CDR3nt: TGTGCCAGCAGTTCGAGGACCCAAGAGACCCAGTACTTC; CDR3aa: CASSSRTQETQYF; len: 13; abundance: NA; d_gene: NA; v_gene: TRBV27; j_gene: TRBJ2-5
CDR3nt: TGCAGTGCTCCCGGGGGGTTTCCCTCCTACGAGCAGTACTTC; CDR3aa: CSAPGGFPSYEQYF; len: 14; abundance: NA; d_gene: TRBD2; v_gene: TRBV20-1; j_gene: TRBJ2-7
CDR3nt: TGTGCCACCAGTCCCCTGGCCGGGGGCATTCAGTACTTC; CDR3aa: CATSPLAGGIQYF; len: 13; abundance: NA; d_gene: NA; v_gene: TRBV15; j_gene: TRBJ2-4
CDR3nt: TGCGCCAGCAGCCCAACAGGGACGGGAATAATCGAAAAACTGTTTTTT; CDR3aa: CASSPTGTGIIEKLFF; len: 16; abundance: once; d_gene: NA; v_gene: TRBV5-1; j_gene: TRBJ1-4
CDR3nt: TGTGCCAGCTCACCTGTACAGGGGGGTCGTGGTGAAAAACTGTTTTTT; CDR3aa: CASSPVQGGRGEKLFF; len: 16; abundance: NA; d_gene: TRBD1; v_gene: TRBV18; j_gene: TRBJ1-4
CDR3nt: TGTGCCAGCAGCCAGGGTTTCTCTGGGGCCAACGTCCTGACTTTC; CDR3aa: CASSQGFSGANVLTF; len: 15; abundance: NA; d_gene: NA; v_gene: TRBV4-2; j_gene: TRBJ2-6
CDR3nt: TGCGCCAGCAGCACAACAGGGACGAACACTGAAGCTTTCTTT; CDR3aa: CASSTTGTNTEAFF; len: 14; abundance: NA; d_gene: NA; v_gene: TRBV5-1; j_gene: TRBJ1-1
CDR3nt: TGTGCCAGCAGCCCATGGACCCGGAGGGGCAACAATGAGCAGTTCTTC; CDR3aa: CASSPWTRRGNNEQFF; len: 16; abundance: NA; d_gene: NA; v_gene: TRBV3-1; j_gene: TRBJ2-1
CDR3nt: TGCAGCGTTGAAGTAGGGCGAACTAGCACAGATACGCAGTATTTT; CDR3aa: CSVEVGRTSTDTQYF; len: 15; abundance: NA; d_gene: NA; v_gene: TRBV29-1; j_gene: TRBJ2-3
CDR3nt: TGTGCCACCAGTGGCACACAGGGGAGGGAGACCCAGTACTTC; CDR3aa: CATSGTQGRETQYF; len: 14; abundance: NA; d_gene: NA; v_gene: TRBV24-1; j_gene: TRBJ2-5
CDR3nt: TGTGCCAGCAGTCCGCGACGAACCTCACAGGGGAGACGGACTGAAGCTTTCTTT; CDR3aa: CASSPRRTSQGRRTEAFF; len: 18; abundance: NA; d_gene: TRBD1; v_gene: TRBV27; j_gene: TRBJ1-1
CDR3nt: TGTGCCAGCCACCTAGCCGTGAACACCGGGGAGCTGTTTTTT; CDR3aa: CASHLAVNTGELFF; len: 14; abundance: NA; d_gene: NA; v_gene: TRBV6-5; j_gene: TRBJ2-2
CDR3nt: TGCGCCAGCAGTGACCGACTAGCGGGCCGAGAGCAGTACTTC; CDR3aa: CASSDRLAGREQYF; len: 14; abundance: NA; d_gene: TRBD2; v_gene: TRBV10-1; j_gene: TRBJ2-7
CDR3nt: TGTGCCAGCTCCGATAGCTCCTACGAGCAGTACTTC; CDR3aa: CASSDSSYEQYF; len: 12; abundance: few; d_gene: NA; v_gene: TRBV6-2/TRBV6-3; j_gene: TRBJ2-7
CDR3nt: TGTGCCAGCAGCTTAGGATCGGTCCCAGAGACCCAGTACTTC; CDR3aa: CASSLGSVPETQYF; len: 14; abundance: NA; d_gene: NA; v_gene: TRBV7-8; j_gene: TRBJ2-5
CDR3nt: TGTGCCAGCAGCTCTCGGGACAGGGCAAACAATGAGCAGTTCTTC; CDR3aa: CASSSRDRANNEQFF; len: 15; abundance: NA; d_gene: TRBD1; v_gene: TRBV11-2; j_gene: TRBJ2-1
CDR3nt: TGTGCCACCAGCAGAGAGCGGGGACAGGGGGCCCCTAATGAAAAACTGTTTTTT; CDR3aa: CATSRERGQGAPNEKLFF; len: 18; abundance: NA; d_gene: TRBD1; v_gene: TRBV15; j_gene: TRBJ1-4
CDR3nt: TGTGCCAGCAAGGAGCGGGCCACAGATACGCAGTATTTT; CDR3aa: CASKERATDTQYF; len: 13; abundance: NA; d_gene: NA; v_gene: TRBV6-6; j_gene: TRBJ2-3
CDR3nt: TGTGCCTGGATCAATGGGCGTGGCGGGAGACACAATGAGCAGTTCTTC; CDR3aa: CAWINGRGGRHNEQFF; len: 16; abundance: once; d_gene: TRBD2; v_gene: TRBV30; j_gene: TRBJ2-1
CDR3nt: TGCAGCGTTGTTGGAAATAGCGGAAACACCGGGGAGCTGTTTTTT; CDR3aa: CSVVGNSGNTGELFF; len: 15; abundance: once; d_gene: NA; v_gene: TRBV29-1; j_gene: TRBJ2-2
CDR3nt: TGTGCCAGCAGCTTAAGGCTTTCTAACTATGGCTACACCTTC; CDR3aa: CASSLRLSNYGYTF; len: 14; abundance: NA; d_gene: NA; v_gene: TRBV7-8; j_gene: TRBJ1-2
CDR3nt: TGTGCCATCAGTGAGTTAGGGAGGATGGGCACAGATACGCAGTATTTT; CDR3aa: CAISELGRMGTDTQYF; len: 16; abundance: NA; d_gene: NA; v_gene: TRBV10-3; j_gene: TRBJ2-3
CDR3nt: TGCAGCGGGCTACGTCGGGATACGCAGTATTTT; CDR3aa: CSGLRRDTQYF; len: 11; abundance: NA; d_gene: NA; v_gene: TRBV29-1; j_gene: TRBJ2-3
CDR3nt: TGTGCCAGCAAACTAAACGCAGATACGCAGTATTTT; CDR3aa: CASKLNADTQYF; len: 12; abundance: NA; d_gene: NA; v_gene: TRBV2; j_gene: TRBJ2-3
CDR3nt: TGTGCCTGGAGTGGGGTCAGGGGGGGCTACACCTTC; CDR3aa: CAWSGVRGGYTF; len: 12; abundance: NA; d_gene: TRBD1; v_gene: TRBV30; j_gene: TRBJ1-2